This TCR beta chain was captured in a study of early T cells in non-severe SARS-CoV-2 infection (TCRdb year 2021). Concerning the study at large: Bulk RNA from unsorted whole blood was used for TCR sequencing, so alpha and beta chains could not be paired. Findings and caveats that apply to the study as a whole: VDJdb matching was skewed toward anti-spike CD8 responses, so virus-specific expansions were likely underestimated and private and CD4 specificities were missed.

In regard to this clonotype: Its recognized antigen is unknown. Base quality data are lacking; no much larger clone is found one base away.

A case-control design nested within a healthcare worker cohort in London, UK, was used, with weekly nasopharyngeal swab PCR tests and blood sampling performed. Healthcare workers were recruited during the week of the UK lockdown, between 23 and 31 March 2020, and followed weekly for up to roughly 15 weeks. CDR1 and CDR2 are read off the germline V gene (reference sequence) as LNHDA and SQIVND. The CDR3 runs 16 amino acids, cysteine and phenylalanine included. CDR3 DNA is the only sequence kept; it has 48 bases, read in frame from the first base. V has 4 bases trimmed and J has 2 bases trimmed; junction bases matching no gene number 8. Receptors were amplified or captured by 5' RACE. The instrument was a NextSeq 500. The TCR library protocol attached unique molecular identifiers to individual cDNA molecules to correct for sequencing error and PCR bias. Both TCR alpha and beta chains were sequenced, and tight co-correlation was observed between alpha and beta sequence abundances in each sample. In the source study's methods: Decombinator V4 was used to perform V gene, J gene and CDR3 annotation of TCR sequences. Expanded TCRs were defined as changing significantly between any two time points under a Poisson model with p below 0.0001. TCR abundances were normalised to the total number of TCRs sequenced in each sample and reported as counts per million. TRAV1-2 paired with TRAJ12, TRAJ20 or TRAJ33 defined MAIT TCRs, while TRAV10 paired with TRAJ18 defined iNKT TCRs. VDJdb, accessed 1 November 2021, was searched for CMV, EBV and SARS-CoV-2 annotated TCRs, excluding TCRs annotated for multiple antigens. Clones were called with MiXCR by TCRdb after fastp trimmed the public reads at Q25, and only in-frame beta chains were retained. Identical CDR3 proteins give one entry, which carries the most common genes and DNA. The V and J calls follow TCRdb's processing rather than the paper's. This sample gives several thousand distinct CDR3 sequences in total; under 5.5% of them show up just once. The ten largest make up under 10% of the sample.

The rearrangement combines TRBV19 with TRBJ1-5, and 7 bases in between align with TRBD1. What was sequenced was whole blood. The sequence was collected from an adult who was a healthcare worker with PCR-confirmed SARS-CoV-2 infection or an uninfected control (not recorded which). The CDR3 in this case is CASSTRQGRGNQPQHF. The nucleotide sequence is TGTGCCAGTAGTACCCGACAGGGAAGAGGCAATCAGCCCCAGCATTTT.